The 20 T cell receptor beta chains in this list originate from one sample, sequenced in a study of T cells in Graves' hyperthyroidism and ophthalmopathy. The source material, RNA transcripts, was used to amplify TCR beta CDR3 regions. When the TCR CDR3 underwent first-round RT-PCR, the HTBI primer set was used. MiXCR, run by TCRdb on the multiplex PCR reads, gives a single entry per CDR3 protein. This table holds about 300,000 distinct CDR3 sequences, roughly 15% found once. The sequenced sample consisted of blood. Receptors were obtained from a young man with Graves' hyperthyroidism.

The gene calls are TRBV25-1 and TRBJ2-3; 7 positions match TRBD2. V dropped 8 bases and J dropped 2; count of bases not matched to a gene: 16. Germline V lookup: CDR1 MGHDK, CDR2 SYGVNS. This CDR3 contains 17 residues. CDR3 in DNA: TGTGCCAGCCGACCCCACGCGGGAGTGGGTTCCACAGATACGCAGTATTTT. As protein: CASRPHAGVGSTDTQYF.

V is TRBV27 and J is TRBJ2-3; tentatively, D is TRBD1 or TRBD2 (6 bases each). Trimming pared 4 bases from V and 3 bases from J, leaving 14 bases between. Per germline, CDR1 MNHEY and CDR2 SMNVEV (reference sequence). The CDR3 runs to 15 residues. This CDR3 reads CASSSPGEATDTQYF. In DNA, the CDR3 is TGTGCCAGCAGTTCCCCAGGGGAGGCAACAGATACGCAGTATTTT.

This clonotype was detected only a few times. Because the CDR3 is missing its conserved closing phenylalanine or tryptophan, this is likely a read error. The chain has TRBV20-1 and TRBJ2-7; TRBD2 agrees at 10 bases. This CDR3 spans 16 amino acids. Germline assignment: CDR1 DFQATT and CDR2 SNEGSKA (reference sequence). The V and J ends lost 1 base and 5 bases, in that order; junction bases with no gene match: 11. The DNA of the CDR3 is TGCAGTGCTAGAGGAGCGGGAGGGTATCTCAGGGACGAGCAGTACCTC. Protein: CSARGAGGYLRDEQYL.

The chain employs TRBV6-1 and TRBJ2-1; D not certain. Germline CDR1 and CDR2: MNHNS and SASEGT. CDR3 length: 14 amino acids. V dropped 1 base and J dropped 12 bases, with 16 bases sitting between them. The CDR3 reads CASSEEFPPYGQFF. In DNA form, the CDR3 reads TGTGCCAGCAGTGAAGAGTTTCCTCCATATGGGCAGTTCTTC.

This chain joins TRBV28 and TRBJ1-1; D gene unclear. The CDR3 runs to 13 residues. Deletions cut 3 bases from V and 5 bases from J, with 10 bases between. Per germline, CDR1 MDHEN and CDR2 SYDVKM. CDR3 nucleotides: TGTGCCAGCAGTTTTACTTATTCTACTGAAGCTTTCTTT. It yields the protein CASSFTYSTEAFF. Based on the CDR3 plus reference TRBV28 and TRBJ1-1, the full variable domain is DVKVTQSSRYLVKRTGEKVFLECVQDMDHENMFWYRQDPGLGLRLIYFSYDVKMKEKGDIPEGYSVSREKKERFSLILESASTNQTSMYLCASSFTYSTEAFFGQGTRLTVV.

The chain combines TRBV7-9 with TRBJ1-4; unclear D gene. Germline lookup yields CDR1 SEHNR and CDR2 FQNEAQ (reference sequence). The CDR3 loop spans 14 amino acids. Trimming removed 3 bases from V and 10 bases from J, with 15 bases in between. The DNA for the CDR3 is TGTGCCAGCAGCTTTGAGTCGATAACGGGAAAACTGTTTTTT. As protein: CASSFESITGKLFF.

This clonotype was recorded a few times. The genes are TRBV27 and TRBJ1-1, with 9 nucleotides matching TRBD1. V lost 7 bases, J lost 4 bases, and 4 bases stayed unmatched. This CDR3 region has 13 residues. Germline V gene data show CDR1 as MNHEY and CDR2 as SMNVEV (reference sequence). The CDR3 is CASKGTGSTEAFF. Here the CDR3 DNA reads TGTGCCAGCAAAGGGACAGGGAGCACTGAAGCTTTCTTT.

CDR3 coding DNA: TGCAGTGCTATCCCCGGGAGTAGCAATCAGCCCCAGCATTTT. Its translation is CSAIPGSSNQPQHF. The chain uses TRBV20-1 and TRBJ1-5; D remains unclear. V shed 4 bases and J shed 0 bases, with 10 bases lying between them. CDR1 DFQATT and CDR2 SNEGSKA come from the germline V gene (reference sequence). CDR3 length: 14 residues.

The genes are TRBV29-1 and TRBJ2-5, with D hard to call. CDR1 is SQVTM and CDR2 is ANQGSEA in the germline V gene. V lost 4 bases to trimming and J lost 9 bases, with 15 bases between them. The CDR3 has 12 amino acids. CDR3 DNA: TGCAGCGTTGGAGGTACGGTGGTGGCCCAGTACTTC. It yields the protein CSVGGTVVAQYF. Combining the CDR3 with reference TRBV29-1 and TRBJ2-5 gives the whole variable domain SAVISQKPSRDICQRGTSLTIQCQVDSQVTMMFWYRQQPGQSLTLIATANQGSEATYESGFVIDKFPISRPNLTFSTLTVSNMSPEDSSIYLCSVGGTVVAQYFGPGTRLLVL.

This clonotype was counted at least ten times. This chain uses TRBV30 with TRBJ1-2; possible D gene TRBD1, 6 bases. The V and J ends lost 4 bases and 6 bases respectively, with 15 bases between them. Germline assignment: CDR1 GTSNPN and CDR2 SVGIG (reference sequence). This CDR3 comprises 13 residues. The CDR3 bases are TGTGCCTGGACACAACAGGGCCTCGATGGCTACACCTTC. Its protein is CAWTQQGLDGYTF.

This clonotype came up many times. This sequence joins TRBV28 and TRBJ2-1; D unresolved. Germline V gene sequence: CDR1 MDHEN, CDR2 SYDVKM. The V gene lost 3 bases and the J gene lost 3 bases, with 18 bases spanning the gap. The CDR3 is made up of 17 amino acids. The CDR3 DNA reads TGTGCCAGCAGTTTGCACTCCCCGGGCATAGGCTACAATGAGCAGTTCTTC. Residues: CASSLHSPGIGYNEQFF.

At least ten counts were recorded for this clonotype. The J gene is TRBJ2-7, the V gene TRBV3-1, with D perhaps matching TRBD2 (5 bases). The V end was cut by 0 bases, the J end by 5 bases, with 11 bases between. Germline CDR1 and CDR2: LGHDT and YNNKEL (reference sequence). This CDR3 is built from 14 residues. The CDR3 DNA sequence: TGTGCCAGCAGCCAAGAGGGCGGGTACAACGAGCAGTACTTC. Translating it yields CASSQEGGYNEQYF.

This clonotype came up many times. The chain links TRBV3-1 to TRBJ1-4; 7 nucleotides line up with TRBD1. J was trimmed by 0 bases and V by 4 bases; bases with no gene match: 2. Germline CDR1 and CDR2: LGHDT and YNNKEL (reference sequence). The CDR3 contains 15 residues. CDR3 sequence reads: CASSRQGPTNEKLFF. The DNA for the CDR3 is TGTGCCAGCAGCCGACAGGGACCAACTAATGAAAAACTGTTTTTT. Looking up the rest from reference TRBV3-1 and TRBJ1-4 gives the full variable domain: DTAVSQTPKYLVTQMGNDKSIKCEQNLGHDTMYWYKQDSKKFLKIMFSYNNKELIINETVPNRFSPKSPDKAHLNLHINSLELGDSAVYFCASSRQGPTNEKLFFGSGTQLSVL.

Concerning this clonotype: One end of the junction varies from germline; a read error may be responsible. CDR3 protein: CASSTPVPYSEQFF. As DNA, the CDR3 is TGTGCCAGTAGTACGCCAGTACCCTACAGTGAGCAGTTCTTC. The genes are TRBV19 and TRBJ2-1, with unresolved D. Germline CDR1 LNHDA, CDR2 SQIVND (reference sequence). The CDR3 has 14 residues.

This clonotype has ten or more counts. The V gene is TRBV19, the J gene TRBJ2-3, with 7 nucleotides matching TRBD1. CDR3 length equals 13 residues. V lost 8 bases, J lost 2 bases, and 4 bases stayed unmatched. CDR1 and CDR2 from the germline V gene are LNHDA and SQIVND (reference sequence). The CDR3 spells CASAGTDTDTQYF. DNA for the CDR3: TGTGCCAGTGCCGGGACAGACACAGATACGCAGTATTTT.

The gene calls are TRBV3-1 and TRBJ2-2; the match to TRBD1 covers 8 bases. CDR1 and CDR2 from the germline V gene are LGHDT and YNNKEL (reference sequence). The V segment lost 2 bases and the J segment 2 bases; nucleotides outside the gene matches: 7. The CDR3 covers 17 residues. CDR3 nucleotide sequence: TGTGCCAGCAGCCAACCCAGGACAGGGAAAAACACCGGGGAGCTGTTTTTT. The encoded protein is CASSQPRTGKNTGELFF.

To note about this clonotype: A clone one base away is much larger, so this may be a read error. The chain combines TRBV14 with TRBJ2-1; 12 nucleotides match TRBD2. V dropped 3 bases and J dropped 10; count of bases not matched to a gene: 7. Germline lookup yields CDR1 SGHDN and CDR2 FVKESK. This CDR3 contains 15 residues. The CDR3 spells CASSQELAGGQEQFF. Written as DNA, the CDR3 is TGTGCCAGCAGCCAGGAGCTAGCGGGAGGGCAAGAGCAGTTCTTC.

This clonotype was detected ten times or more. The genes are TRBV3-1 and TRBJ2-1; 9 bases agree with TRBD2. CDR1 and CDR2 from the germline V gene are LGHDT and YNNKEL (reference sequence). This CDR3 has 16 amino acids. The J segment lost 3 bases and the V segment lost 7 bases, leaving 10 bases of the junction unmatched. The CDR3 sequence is CASTQGLAGNYNEQFF. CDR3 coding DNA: TGTGCCAGCACCCAGGGGCTAGCGGGAAACTACAATGAGCAGTTCTTC.

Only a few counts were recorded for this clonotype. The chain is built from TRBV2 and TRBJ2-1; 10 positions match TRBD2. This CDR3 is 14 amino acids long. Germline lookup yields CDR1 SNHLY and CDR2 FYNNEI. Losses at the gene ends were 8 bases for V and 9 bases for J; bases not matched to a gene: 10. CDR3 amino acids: CASPGLAETVEQFF. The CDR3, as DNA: TGTGCCAGCCCTGGACTAGCGGAAACTGTTGAGCAGTTCTTC. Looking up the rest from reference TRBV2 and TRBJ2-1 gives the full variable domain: EPEVTQTPSHQVTQMGQEVILRCVPISNHLYFYWYRQILGQKVEFLVSFYNNEISEKSEIFDDQFSVERPDGSNFTLKIRSTKLEDSAMYFCASPGLAETVEQFFGPGTRLTVL.

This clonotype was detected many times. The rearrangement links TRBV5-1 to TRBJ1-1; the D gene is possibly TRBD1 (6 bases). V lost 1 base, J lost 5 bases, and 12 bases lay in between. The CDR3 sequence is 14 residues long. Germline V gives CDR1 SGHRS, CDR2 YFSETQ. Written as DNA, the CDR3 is TGCGCCAGCAGCTTGACAGGGAGAGCGACTGAAGCTTTCTTT. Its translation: CASSLTGRATEAFF.